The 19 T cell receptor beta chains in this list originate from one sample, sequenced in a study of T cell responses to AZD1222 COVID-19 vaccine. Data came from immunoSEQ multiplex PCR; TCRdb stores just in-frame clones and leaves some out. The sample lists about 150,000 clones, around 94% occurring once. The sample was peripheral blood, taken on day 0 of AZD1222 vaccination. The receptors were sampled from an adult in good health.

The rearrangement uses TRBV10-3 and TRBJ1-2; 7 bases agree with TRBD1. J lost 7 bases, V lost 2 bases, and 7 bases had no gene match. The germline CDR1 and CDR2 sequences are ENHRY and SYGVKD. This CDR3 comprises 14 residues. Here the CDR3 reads CAISEGRGSVGYTF. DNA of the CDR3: TGTGCCATCAGTGAGGGCAGGGGGTCCGTTGGCTACACCTTC.

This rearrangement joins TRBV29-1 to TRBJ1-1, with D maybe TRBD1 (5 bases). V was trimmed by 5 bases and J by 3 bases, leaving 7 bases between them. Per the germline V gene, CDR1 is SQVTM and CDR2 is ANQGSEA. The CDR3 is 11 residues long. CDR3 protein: CSVTGYTEAFF. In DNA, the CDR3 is TGCAGCGTTACAGGATACACTGAAGCTTTCTTT.

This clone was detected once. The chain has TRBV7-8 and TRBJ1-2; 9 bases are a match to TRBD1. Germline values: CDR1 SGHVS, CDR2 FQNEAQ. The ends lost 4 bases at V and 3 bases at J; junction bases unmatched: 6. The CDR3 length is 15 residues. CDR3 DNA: TGTGCCAGCAGCTCGCCGGGACAGGGTGACTATGGCTACACCTTC. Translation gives CASSSPGQGDYGYTF.

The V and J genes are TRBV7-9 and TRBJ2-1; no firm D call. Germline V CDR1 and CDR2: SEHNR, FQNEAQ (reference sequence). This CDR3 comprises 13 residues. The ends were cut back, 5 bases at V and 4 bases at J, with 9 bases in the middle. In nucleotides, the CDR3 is TGTGCCAGCAGCACGCGCGGTTACAATGAGCAGTTCTTC. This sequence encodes CASSTRGYNEQFF.

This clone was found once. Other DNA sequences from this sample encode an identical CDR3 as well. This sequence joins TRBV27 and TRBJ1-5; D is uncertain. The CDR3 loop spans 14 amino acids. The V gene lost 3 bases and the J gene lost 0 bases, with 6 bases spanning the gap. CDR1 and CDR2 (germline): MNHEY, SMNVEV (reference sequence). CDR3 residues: CASSLSDSNQPQHF. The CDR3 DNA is TGTGCCAGCAGTTTGTCAGATAGCAATCAGCCCCAGCATTTT.

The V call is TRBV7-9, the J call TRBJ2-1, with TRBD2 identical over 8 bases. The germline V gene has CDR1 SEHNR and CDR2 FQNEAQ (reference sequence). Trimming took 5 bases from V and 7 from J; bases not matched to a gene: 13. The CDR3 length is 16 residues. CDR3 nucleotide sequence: TGTGCCAGCAGCAATCCTGGGGCGGGAGGTTCGAATGAGCAGTTCTTC. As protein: CASSNPGAGGSNEQFF.

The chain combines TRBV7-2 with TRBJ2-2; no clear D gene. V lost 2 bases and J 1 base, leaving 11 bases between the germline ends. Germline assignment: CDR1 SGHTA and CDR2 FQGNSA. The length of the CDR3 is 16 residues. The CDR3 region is CASSLRKARNTGELFF. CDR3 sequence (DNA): TGTGCCAGCAGCTTAAGGAAGGCGCGGAACACCGGGGAGCTGTTTTTT.

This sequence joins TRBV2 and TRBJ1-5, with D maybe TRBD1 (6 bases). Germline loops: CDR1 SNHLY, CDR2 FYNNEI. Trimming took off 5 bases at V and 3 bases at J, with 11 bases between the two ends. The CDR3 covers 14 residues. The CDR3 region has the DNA TGTGCCAGCAGTCCGGACAGCCTCAATCAGCCCCAGCATTTT. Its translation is CASSPDSLNQPQHF.

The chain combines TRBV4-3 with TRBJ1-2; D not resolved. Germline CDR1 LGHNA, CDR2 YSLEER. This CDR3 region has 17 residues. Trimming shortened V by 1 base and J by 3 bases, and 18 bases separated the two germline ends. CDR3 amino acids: CASSQGRSDGHYYGYTF. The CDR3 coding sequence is TGCGCCAGCAGCCAAGGAAGATCGGACGGTCATTACTATGGCTACACCTTC.

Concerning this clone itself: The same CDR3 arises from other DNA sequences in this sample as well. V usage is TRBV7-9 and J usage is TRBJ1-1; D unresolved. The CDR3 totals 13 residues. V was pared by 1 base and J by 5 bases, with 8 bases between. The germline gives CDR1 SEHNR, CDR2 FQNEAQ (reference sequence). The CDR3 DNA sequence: TGTGCCAGCAGCTTAGGGTTGGGGACTGAAGCTTTCTTT. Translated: CASSLGLGTEAFF.

In DNA form, the CDR3 reads TGTGCCAGTACTCAGCGGGGAAATTCACCCCTCCACTTT. It translates to CASTQRGNSPLHF. The genes are TRBV19 and TRBJ1-6; D is ambiguous. V shed 7 bases and J shed 7 bases, with 11 bases lying between them. Germline lookup yields CDR1 LNHDA and CDR2 SQIVND (reference sequence). The CDR3 is 13 amino acids.

In nucleotides, the CDR3 is TGCAGCGTTTTAACTGGAAACACCATATATTTT. This codes for CSVLTGNTIYF. The genes are TRBV29-1 and TRBJ1-3; no firm D call. Germline lookup yields CDR1 SQVTM and CDR2 ANQGSEA. CDR3 size: 11 residues. With 5 bases removed from V and 2 bases from J, the gap between germline ends came to 4 bases.

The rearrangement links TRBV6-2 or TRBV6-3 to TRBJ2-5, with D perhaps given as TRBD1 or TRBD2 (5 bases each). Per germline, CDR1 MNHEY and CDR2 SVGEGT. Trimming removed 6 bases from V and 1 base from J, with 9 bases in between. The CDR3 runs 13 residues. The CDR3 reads CASSRDVQETQYF. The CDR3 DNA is TGTGCCAGCAGCCGGGACGTCCAAGAGACCCAGTACTTC.

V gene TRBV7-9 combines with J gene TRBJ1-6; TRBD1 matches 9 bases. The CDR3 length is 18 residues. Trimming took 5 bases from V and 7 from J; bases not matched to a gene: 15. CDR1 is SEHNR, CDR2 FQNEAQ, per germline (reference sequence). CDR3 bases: TGTGCCAGCAGCACACCGGGACAGGGATCAATCGCGAATTCACCCCTCCACTTT. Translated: CASSTPGQGSIANSPLHF.

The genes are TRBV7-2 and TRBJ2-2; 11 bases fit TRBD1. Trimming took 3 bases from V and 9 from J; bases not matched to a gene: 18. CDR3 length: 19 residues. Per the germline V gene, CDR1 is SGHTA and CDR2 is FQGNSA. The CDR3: CASSLILILDRGRTWELFF. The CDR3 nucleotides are TGTGCCAGCAGCTTGATCCTGATCCTGGACAGGGGGCGGACGTGGGAGCTGTTTTTT.

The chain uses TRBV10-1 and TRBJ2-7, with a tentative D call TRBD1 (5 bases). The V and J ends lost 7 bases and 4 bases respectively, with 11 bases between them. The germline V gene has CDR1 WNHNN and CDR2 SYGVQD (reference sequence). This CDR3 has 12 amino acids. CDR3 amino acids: CASTVTEYEQYV. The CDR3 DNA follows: TGCGCCAGCACCGTGACAGAGTACGAGCAGTACGTC.

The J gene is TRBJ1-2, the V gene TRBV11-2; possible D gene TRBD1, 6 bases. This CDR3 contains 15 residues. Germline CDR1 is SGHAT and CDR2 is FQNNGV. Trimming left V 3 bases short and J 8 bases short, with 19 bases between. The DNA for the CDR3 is TGTGCCAGCAGCTTTACCTCAGCAGGGGCCGGGGGCTACACCTTC. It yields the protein CASSFTSAGAGGYTF. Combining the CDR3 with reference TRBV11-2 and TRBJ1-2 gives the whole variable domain EAGVAQSPRYKIIEKRQSVAFWCNPISGHATLYWYQQILGQGPKLLIQFQNNGVVDDSQLPKDRFSAERLKGVDSTLKIQPAKLEDSAVYLCASSFTSAGAGGYTFGSGTRLTVV.

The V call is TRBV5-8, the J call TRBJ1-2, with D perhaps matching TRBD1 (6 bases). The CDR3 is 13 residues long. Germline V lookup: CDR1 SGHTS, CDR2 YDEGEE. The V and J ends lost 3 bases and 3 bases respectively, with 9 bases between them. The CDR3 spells CASSSYRDYGYTF. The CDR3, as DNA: TGTGCCAGCAGCTCCTACAGGGACTATGGCTACACCTTC.

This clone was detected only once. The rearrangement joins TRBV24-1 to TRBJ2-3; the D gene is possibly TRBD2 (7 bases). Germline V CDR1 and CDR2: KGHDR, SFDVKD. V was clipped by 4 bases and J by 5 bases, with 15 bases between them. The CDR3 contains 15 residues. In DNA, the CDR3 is TGTGCCACCAGTGACCCCGCGGGGGCTGGAGATACGCAGTATTTT. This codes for CATSDPAGAGDTQYF.